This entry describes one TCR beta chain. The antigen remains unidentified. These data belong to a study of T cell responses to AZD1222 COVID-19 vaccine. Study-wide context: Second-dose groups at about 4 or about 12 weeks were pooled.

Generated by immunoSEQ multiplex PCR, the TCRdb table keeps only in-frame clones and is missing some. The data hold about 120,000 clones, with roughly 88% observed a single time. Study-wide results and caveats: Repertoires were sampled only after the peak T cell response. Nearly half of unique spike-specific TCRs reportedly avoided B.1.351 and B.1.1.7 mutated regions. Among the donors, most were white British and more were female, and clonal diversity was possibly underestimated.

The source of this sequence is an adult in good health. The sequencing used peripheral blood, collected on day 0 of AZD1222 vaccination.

CDR3 loop: CASSGDSQPQHF. The CDR3 DNA reads TGTGCCAGCAGTGGCGATAGCCAGCCCCAGCATTTT. The chain carries TRBV25-1 and TRBJ1-5, with D unresolved. The CDR3 length is 12 residues. Germline V lookup: CDR1 MGHDK, CDR2 SYGVNS. V lost 4 bases, J lost 7 bases, and 8 bases lay in between.